The 25 T cell receptor beta chains in this list originate from one sample, sequenced in a study of beta chain features in type 1 diabetes. The study reverse transcribed the entire isolated RNA, so it sequenced expressed TCRB transcripts. Sequencing was performed with immunoSEQ multiplex PCR; in TCRdb, only in-frame clones are kept and a portion is missing. Here the sample spans 450,000 to 550,000 clones, around 30% being singletons. Sequencing used naive CD4+ T cells from blood. The receptors shown here come from a man aged 18 to 30 in good health.

This clone was picked up a small number of times. CDR3 nucleotides: TGTGCCATCAGGGGACGGGAAACCTACGAGCAGTACTTC. Protein: CAIRGRETYEQYF. This chain joins TRBV10-3 and TRBJ2-7, with D perhaps given as TRBD1 or TRBD2 (5 bases each). The CDR3 is 13 amino acids. Trimming stripped 6 bases from V and 2 bases from J, with 11 bases between. Germline CDR1 ENHRY, CDR2 SYGVKD.

This clone was observed a few times. This specimen includes other DNA sequences encoding the same CDR3. The rearrangement links TRBV7-2 to TRBJ1-2; 8 nucleotides align to TRBD1. V lost 5 bases and J lost 5; bases outside the gene matches: 4. Germline V lookup: CDR1 SGHTA, CDR2 FQGNSA. The CDR3 has 13 residues. CDR3 coding DNA: TGTGCCAGCAGCCCGGACAGGGTTTATGGCTACACCTTC. Translating it yields CASSPDRVYGYTF.

The V call is TRBV11-2, the J call TRBJ2-5; 7 nucleotides align to TRBD2. The CDR3 loop spans 16 amino acids. The V segment lost 4 bases and the J segment 3 bases; nucleotides outside the gene matches: 11. The germline V gene has CDR1 SGHAT and CDR2 FQNNGV. CDR3 sequence: CASSSRLAVGEETQYF. The CDR3 DNA is TGTGCCAGCAGCTCTAGGCTAGCGGTGGGGGAAGAGACCCAGTACTTC.

The chain is built from TRBV4-1 and TRBJ1-3; tentatively, D is TRBD1 (5 bases). The CDR3 is 18 residues long. V shed 4 bases and J shed 0 bases, with 19 bases lying between them. Germline V gives CDR1 MGHRA, CDR2 YSYEKL. CDR3 coding DNA: TGCGCCAGCAGCCCGAACAAATGGAGAGACAGCTCTGGAAACACCATATATTTT. Translated, it gives CASSPNKWRDSSGNTIYF.

The genes are TRBV7-7 and TRBJ2-2; 15 nucleotides align to TRBD2. Germline V gives CDR1 SSHAT, CDR2 FNYEAQ (reference sequence). CDR3 length equals 16 residues. V trimming: 5 bases; J trimming: 6 bases; junction bases outside the gene matches: 4. Here the CDR3 DNA reads TGTGCCAGCAGCAGGGGACTAGCGGGAGGAGCCGGGGAGCTGTTTTTT. Protein: CASSRGLAGGAGELFF.

This chain uses TRBV5-4 with TRBJ2-7; D may match TRBD1 or TRBD2 (5 bases each). Germline V CDR1 and CDR2: SGHNT, YYREEE (reference sequence). The CDR3 contains 16 residues. Trimming removed 4 bases at V and 0 bases at J, with 17 bases between. This chain's CDR3 is CASSRDAGTVSYEQYF. The CDR3 DNA reads as TGTGCCAGCAGCAGGGACGCCGGGACGGTCTCCTACGAGCAGTACTTC.

The sample holds a few counts of this clone. This sequence joins TRBV18 and TRBJ1-4, with a weak D call TRBD1 (6 bases). Trimming took 6 bases from V and 8 from J, leaving 13 bases between them. This CDR3 region has 13 residues. Germline V gives CDR1 KGHSH, CDR2 LQKENI. CDR3: CASSPTGGEKLFF. Here the CDR3 DNA reads TGTGCCAGCTCGCCGACAGGAGGAGAAAAACTGTTTTTT.

The rearrangement uses TRBV5-4 and TRBJ1-1; 8 bases are a match to TRBD1. The V and J ends lost 6 bases and 1 base, in that order; junction bases with no gene match: 5. The germline V gene encodes CDR1 SGHNT and CDR2 YYREEE (reference sequence). This CDR3 is built from 14 residues. The CDR3 DNA sequence: TGTGCCAGCACCATGGACAGGGCGAACACTGAAGCTTTCTTT. Protein: CASTMDRANTEAFF.

This clone was recorded a few times. The V call is TRBV25-1, the J call TRBJ2-5; TRBD1 matches 7 bases. This CDR3 is 16 amino acids long. J lost 2 bases, V lost 6 bases, and 12 bases had no gene match. Looked up from germline, CDR1 is MGHDK and CDR2 is SYGVNS. CDR3: CASSPFLDRLQETQYF. In DNA, the CDR3 is TGTGCCAGCAGCCCATTCCTGGACAGGCTACAAGAGACCCAGTACTTC.

The chain couples TRBV30 to TRBJ1-5, with unresolved D. Trimming pared 2 bases from V and 6 bases from J, leaving 11 bases between. The germline CDR1 and CDR2 sequences are GTSNPN and SVGIG (reference sequence). The CDR3 runs to 13 residues. CDR3 in amino acids: CAWSKWSSQPQHF. Written as DNA, the CDR3 is TGTGCCTGGAGTAAGTGGTCGTCTCAGCCCCAGCATTTT.

This sequence joins TRBV9 and TRBJ2-1; 9 bases fit TRBD2. CDR3 length: 15 residues. The J segment lost 8 bases and the V segment lost 3 bases, leaving 9 bases of the junction unmatched. The germline V gene has CDR1 SGDLS and CDR2 YYNGEE. CDR3 DNA: TGTGCCAGCAGCGGTACCCAGCGGGAGGCGGATGAGCAGTTCTTC. It yields the protein CASSGTQREADEQFF.

This chain links TRBV29-1 with TRBJ2-3; D uncertain. Germline V lookup: CDR1 SQVTM, CDR2 ANQGSEA. The CDR3 sequence is 12 residues long. Trimming pared 1 base from V and 5 bases from J, leaving 7 bases between. The CDR3 loop is CSVEGGEDTQYF. The CDR3 coding sequence is TGCAGCGTTGAAGGGGGTGAAGATACGCAGTATTTT.

CDR3 region: CASSLTPGGTEAFF. CDR3 nucleotide sequence: TGTGCCAGCAGCTTAACTCCAGGGGGCACTGAAGCTTTCTTT. The V call is TRBV7-3, the J call TRBJ1-1; 7 nucleotides align to TRBD1. This CDR3 has 14 amino acids. Trimming took 0 bases from V and 4 from J; bases not matched to a gene: 2. Per germline, CDR1 SGHTA and CDR2 FQGTGA.

The chain uses TRBV6-5 and TRBJ2-5, with TRBD1 matching over 9 bases. CDR1 is MNHEY, CDR2 SVGAGI, per germline. CDR3 size: 14 residues. V trimming: 5 bases; J trimming: 7 bases; junction bases outside the gene matches: 8. CDR3 residues: CASSQGQGAGTQYF. CDR3 bases: TGTGCCAGCAGTCAGGGACAGGGAGCGGGGACCCAGTACTTC.

In this sample, this clone turned up once. The V gene is TRBV25-1, the J gene TRBJ2-6; 7 positions agree with TRBD1. The CDR3 is 15 amino acids. V shed 4 bases and J 2 bases; nucleotides not matched to a gene: 2. In germline, CDR1 is MGHDK, CDR2 SYGVNS. DNA for the CDR3: TGTGCCAGCAGTGGACAGGGAGCTGGGGCCAACGTCCTGACTTTC. Translation: CASSGQGAGANVLTF.

This clone has more than one count but fewer than ten. The V call is TRBV29-1, the J call TRBJ2-1; 12 bases map to TRBD2. V shed 4 bases and J 8 bases; nucleotides not matched to a gene: 3. The CDR3 length is 13 residues. Per the germline V gene, CDR1 is SQVTM and CDR2 is ANQGSEA. The CDR3 nucleotides are TGCAGCGTTGGGCTAGCGGGAGGGGATGAGCAGTTCTTC. It is translated as CSVGLAGGDEQFF.

This clone has more than one count but fewer than ten. This chain links TRBV30 with TRBJ2-3, with 9 bases that match TRBD2. The germline V gene has CDR1 GTSNPN and CDR2 SVGIG (reference sequence). There are 15 residues in the CDR3. With 2 bases clipped from V and 4 bases from J, the junction kept 7 bases outside the gene matches. Here the CDR3 reads CAWSYLAGISDTQYF. The CDR3 DNA reads as TGTGCCTGGAGTTACCTAGCGGGAATTTCAGATACGCAGTATTTT.

The genes are TRBV30 and TRBJ2-7, with TRBD2 matching 14 bases. V lost 4 bases to trimming and J lost 2 bases; unmatched junction nucleotides: 4. CDR3 length equals 15 residues. Germline-derived CDR1 and CDR2 are GTSNPN and SVGIG (reference sequence). The CDR3 sequence: CAWTKTSGRAYEQYF. CDR3 bases: TGTGCCTGGACCAAGACTAGCGGGAGGGCCTACGAGCAGTACTTC.

This clone has only a few counts. This chain uses TRBV28 with TRBJ2-3, with a possible D match to TRBD2 (6 bases). Germline values: CDR1 MDHEN, CDR2 SYDVKM. The CDR3 extends over 15 amino acids. V dropped 6 bases and J dropped 6 bases, with 19 bases sitting between them. The CDR3 DNA is TGTGCCAGCAGGAGGACTAATCTACGGGTGGATACGCAGTATTTT. Its translation: CASRRTNLRVDTQYF.

This clone has more than one count but fewer than ten. The chain uses TRBV7-9 and TRBJ2-3; 13 nucleotides agree with TRBD2. There are 15 residues in the CDR3. With 5 bases clipped from V and 4 bases from J, the junction kept 3 bases outside the gene matches. The germline CDR1 and CDR2 sequences are SEHNR and FQNEAQ (reference sequence). CDR3 sequence: CASSRTSGSSDTQYF. The CDR3 nucleotides read TGTGCCAGCAGCAGGACTAGCGGGAGCTCAGATACGCAGTATTTT.

This rearrangement joins TRBV7-2 to TRBJ2-1, with 8 bases that match TRBD1. The CDR3 covers 15 residues. CDR1 SGHTA and CDR2 FQGNSA come from the germline V gene. Unmatched junction bases numbered 4, after V lost 5 bases and J lost 1 base. The CDR3 sequence is CASSTRQGSYNEQFF. The CDR3 DNA is TGTGCCAGCAGCACCCGACAGGGGTCCTACAATGAGCAGTTCTTC.

The chain carries TRBV7-2 and TRBJ2-5; 9 nucleotides align to TRBD1. CDR3 size: 13 residues. V trimming: 4 bases; J trimming: 6 bases; junction bases outside the gene matches: 3. The germline V gene encodes CDR1 SGHTA and CDR2 FQGNSA. The CDR3: CASSSDRGKTQYF. CDR3 DNA: TGTGCCAGCAGCTCGGACAGGGGAAAGACCCAGTACTTC.

The V and J genes are TRBV9 and TRBJ2-7, with TRBD1 as a possible D gene (5 bases). V was cut by 1 base and J by 1 base, with 12 bases left in between. CDR1 is SGDLS, CDR2 YYNGEE, per germline. The CDR3 has 15 amino acids. DNA for the CDR3: TGTGCCAGCAGCGTATCAACAGGATCTTCCTACGAGCAGTACTTC. The encoded protein is CASSVSTGSSYEQYF. Filled out from reference TRBV9 and TRBJ2-7, the complete variable domain reads DSGVTQTPKHLITATGQRVTLRCSPRSGDLSVYWYQQSLDQGLQFLIQYYNGEERAKGNILERFSAQQFPDLHSELNLSSLELGDSALYFCASSVSTGSSYEQYFGPGTRLTVT.

J is TRBJ2-7 and V is TRBV2; 8 nucleotides line up with TRBD1. With 7 bases clipped from V and 2 bases from J, the junction kept 4 bases outside the gene matches. This CDR3 spans 13 amino acids. Germline V gene sequence: CDR1 SNHLY, CDR2 FYNNEI. The CDR3 loop reads CASTGTGTYEQYF. In DNA form, the CDR3 reads TGTGCCAGCACCGGGACAGGAACCTACGAGCAGTACTTC.

V and J are TRBV25-1 and TRBJ2-7; possibly TRBD1 for D (6 bases). Per germline, CDR1 MGHDK and CDR2 SYGVNS. V dropped 2 bases and J dropped 6 bases, with 14 bases sitting between them. The CDR3 is 14 residues long. The chain's CDR3 is CASSEAGAPREQYF. CDR3 nucleotide sequence: TGTGCCAGCAGTGAAGCAGGGGCTCCTCGCGAGCAGTACTTC.